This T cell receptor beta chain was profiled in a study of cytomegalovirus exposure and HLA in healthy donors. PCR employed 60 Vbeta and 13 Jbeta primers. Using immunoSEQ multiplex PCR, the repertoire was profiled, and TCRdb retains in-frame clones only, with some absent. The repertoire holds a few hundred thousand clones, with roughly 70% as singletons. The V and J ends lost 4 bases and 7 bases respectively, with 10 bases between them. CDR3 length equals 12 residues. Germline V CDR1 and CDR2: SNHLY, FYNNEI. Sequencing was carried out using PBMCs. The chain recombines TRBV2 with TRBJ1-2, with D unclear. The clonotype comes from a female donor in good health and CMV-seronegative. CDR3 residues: CASSGDKFGYTF. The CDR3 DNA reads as TGTGCCAGCAGTGGAGACAAATTTGGCTACACCTTC. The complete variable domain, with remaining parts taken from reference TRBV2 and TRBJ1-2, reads EPEVTQTPSHQVTQMGQEVILRCVPISNHLYFYWYRQILGQKVEFLVSFYNNEISEKSEIFDDQFSVERPDGSNFTLKIRSTKLEDSAMYFCASSGDKFGYTFGSGTRLTVV.